The 4 T cell receptor beta chains reported below all come from one sample, sequenced in a study of T cells after yellow fever vaccination. MiXCR, run by TCRdb on the 5' RACE reads, gives a single entry per CDR3 protein. There are 250,000 to 350,000 distinct CDR3 sequences in the sample; 3.5% to 4.5% occur only once, and roughly a fifth lies in the top ten. This specimen was PBMCs, taken 15 days after the yellow fever booster vaccination. The source is a young man who received the YFV17D yellow fever vaccine.

This clonotype was recorded a few times. This chain uses TRBV28 with TRBJ2-3, with 7 positions matching TRBD1. Germline trimming cut 2 bases from V and 5 bases from J; bases unmatched to any gene: 13. This CDR3 is 17 amino acids long. The germline V gene has CDR1 MDHEN and CDR2 SYDVKM. The CDR3 protein is CASSLRQGVFRGDTQYF. The CDR3 DNA sequence: TGTGCCAGCAGTTTACGCCAGGGGGTTTTTCGTGGAGATACGCAGTATTTT.

This clonotype occurred a few times. J is TRBJ2-7 and V is TRBV27, with a tentative D call TRBD2 (5 bases). The CDR3 has 13 amino acids. From germline, CDR1 is MNHEY and CDR2 SMNVEV (reference sequence). The V and J ends lost 5 bases and 5 bases respectively, with 13 bases between them. The CDR3 protein is CASSRSGRDEQYF. Written as DNA, the CDR3 is TGTGCCAGCAGTCGGAGCGGTAGGGACGAGCAGTACTTC.

J is TRBJ2-6 and V is TRBV12-3 or TRBV12-4; 9 bases are a match to TRBD1. The CDR3 runs 16 residues. The V segment lost 6 bases and the J segment 2 bases; nucleotides outside the gene matches: 5. CDR3 sequence: CASSGQGIAGANVLTF. As DNA, the CDR3 is TGTGCCAGCAGCGGACAGGGGATTGCTGGGGCCAACGTCCTGACTTTC.

This clonotype has a handful of counts. The DNA of the CDR3 is TGCGCCAGCAGCTTGCCTCACACAGATACGCAGTATTTT. Translating it yields CASSLPHTDTQYF. This chain connects TRBV5-1 to TRBJ2-3; unclear D gene. CDR1 and CDR2 (germline): SGHRS, YFSETQ. V was pared by 1 base and J by 2 bases, with 5 bases between. The CDR3 totals 13 residues.